One T cell receptor beta chain is described in this entry. These data originate in a study of blood T cell dynamics during melanoma immunotherapy. Clones were sequenced by immunoSEQ multiplex PCR, and TCRdb holds only the in-frame ones, with some missing. Counted here are more than 3,000 clones, approximately 90% occurring once; the ten biggest clones make up 0.5% to 0.65%. Stated time point: pre-treatment baseline. Response was assessed by RECIST 1.1 at 12 weeks, except a couple of rapid progressors. The input for sequencing was effector memory CD8+ T cells from blood, taken from a patient treated with checkpoint blockade. The TCR originated in a human donor with melanoma.

Here the CDR3 DNA reads TGCGCCAGCAGCCAGGGCGTACTAGCGGGAGGATGGGATGAGCAGTTCTTC. It specifies CASSQGVLAGGWDEQFF. This chain links TRBV4-1 with TRBJ2-1, with TRBD2 matching 12 bases. V shed 3 bases and J 8 bases; nucleotides not matched to a gene: 11. The CDR3 is made up of 17 amino acids. Germline-derived CDR1 and CDR2 are MGHRA and YSYEKL.